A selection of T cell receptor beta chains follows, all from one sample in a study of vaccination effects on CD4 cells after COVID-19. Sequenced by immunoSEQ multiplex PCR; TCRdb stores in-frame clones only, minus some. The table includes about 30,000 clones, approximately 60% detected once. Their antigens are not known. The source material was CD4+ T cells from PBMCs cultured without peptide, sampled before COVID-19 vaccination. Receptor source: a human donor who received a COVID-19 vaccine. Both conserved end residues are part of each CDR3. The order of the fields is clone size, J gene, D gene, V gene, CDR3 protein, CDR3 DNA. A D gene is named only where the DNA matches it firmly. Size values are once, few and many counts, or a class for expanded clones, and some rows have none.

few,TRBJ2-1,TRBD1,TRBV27,CASSSDRGPGAYNEQFF,TGTGCCAGCAGTTCCGACAGGGGGCCGGGTGCTTACAATGAGCAGTTCTTC
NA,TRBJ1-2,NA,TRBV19,CASIPGVGYGYTF,TGTGCCAGCATCCCCGGGGTGGGCTATGGCTACACCTTC
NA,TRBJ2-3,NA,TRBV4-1,CASSQGRQARITDTQYF,TGCGCCAGCAGCCAGGGACGACAGGCAAGAATCACAGATACGCAGTATTTT
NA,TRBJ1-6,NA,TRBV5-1,CASSLWGHASSYNSPLHF,TGCGCCAGCAGCTTGTGGGGGCATGCGAGCTCCTATAATTCACCCCTCCACTTT
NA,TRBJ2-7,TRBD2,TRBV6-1,CASSEPGRGASYEQYF,TGTGCCAGCAGTGAACCGGGGCGGGGGGCATCCTACGAGCAGTACTTC
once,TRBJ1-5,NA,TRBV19,CASSIGRAGQPQHF,TGTGCCAGTAGTATCGGACGCGCGGGTCAGCCCCAGCATTTT
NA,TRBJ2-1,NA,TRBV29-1,CSVLFRLNVVSYNEQFF,TGCAGCGTTCTTTTTCGTCTCAACGTGGTCTCCTACAATGAGCAGTTCTTC
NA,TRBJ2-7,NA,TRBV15,CATSSSRGPYEQYF,TGTGCCACCAGCAGCTCCCGGGGGCCCTACGAGCAGTACTTC
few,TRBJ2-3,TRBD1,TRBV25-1,CAAQRSPGGTDTQYF,TGTGCCGCTCAGAGAAGTCCAGGGGGTACAGATACGCAGTATTTT
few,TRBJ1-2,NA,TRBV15,CATSKLFGSGYTF,TGTGCCACCAGCAAACTTTTCGGGAGCGGCTACACCTTC
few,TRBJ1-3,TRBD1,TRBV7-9,CASSLSGTGGFGNTIYF,TGTGCCAGCAGCTTGTCCGGGACAGGGGGCTTCGGAAACACCATATATTTT
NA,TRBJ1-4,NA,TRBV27,CASSEKGVGNEKLFF,TGTGCCAGCAGTGAAAAGGGTGTAGGTAATGAAAAACTGTTTTTT
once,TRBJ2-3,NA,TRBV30,CACQKGVGIPDTQYF,TGTGCCTGCCAAAAGGGGGTGGGGATCCCAGATACGCAGTATTTT
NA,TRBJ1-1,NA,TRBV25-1,CASGGRGSVNTEAFF,TGTGCCAGCGGGGGAAGGGGATCCGTGAACACTGAAGCTTTCTTT
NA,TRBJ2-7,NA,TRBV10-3,CAISTGTHEQYF,TGTGCCATCAGCACAGGAACGCACGAGCAGTACTTC
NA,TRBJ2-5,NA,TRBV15,CATMTTGRKETQYF,TGTGCCACCATGACGACGGGTAGAAAAGAGACCCAGTACTTC
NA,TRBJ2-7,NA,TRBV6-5,CASRGDSTYEQYF,TGTGCCAGCAGGGGGGACTCAACCTACGAGCAGTACTTC
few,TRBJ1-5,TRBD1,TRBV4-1,CASSLEGTGRQPQHF,TGCGCCAGCAGCCTAGAGGGGACAGGGCGTCAGCCCCAGCATTTT
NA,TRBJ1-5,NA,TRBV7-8,CASNNAGPQHF,TGTGCCAGCAATAACGCGGGGCCCCAGCATTTT
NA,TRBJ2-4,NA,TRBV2,CASKISQAKNIQYF,TGTGCCAGCAAGATCAGTCAAGCCAAAAACATTCAGTACTTC
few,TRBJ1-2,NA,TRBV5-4,CASSLLVRLNTHRYGYTF,TGTGCCAGCAGCTTGTTAGTCCGTTTAAACACGCATCGCTATGGCTACACCTTC
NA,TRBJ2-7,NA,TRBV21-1,CASNKQGAHYEQYF,TGTGCCAGCAACAAACAGGGGGCCCATTACGAGCAGTACTTC
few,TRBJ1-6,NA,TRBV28,CASSFSGINSPLHF,TGTGCCAGCAGTTTTTCGGGGATTAATTCACCCCTCCACTTT
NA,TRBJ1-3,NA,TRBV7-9,CARDGSSGNTIYF,TGTGCCAGGGACGGAAGCTCTGGAAACACCATATATTTT
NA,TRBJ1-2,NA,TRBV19,CASSRDSYGYTF,TGTGCCAGTAGTAGGGACTCATATGGCTACACCTTC
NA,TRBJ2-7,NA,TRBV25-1,CASSEDVFSYEQYF,TGTGCCAGCAGTGAAGATGTGTTCTCCTACGAGCAGTACTTC
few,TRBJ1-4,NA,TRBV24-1,CATSGGGGTNEKLFF,TGTGCCACCAGTGGCGGCGGGGGGACTAATGAAAAACTGTTTTTT
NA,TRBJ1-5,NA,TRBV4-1,CASSQEILAGKLGQPQHF,TGCGCCAGCAGCCAAGAAATATTAGCCGGGAAACTCGGTCAGCCCCAGCATTTT